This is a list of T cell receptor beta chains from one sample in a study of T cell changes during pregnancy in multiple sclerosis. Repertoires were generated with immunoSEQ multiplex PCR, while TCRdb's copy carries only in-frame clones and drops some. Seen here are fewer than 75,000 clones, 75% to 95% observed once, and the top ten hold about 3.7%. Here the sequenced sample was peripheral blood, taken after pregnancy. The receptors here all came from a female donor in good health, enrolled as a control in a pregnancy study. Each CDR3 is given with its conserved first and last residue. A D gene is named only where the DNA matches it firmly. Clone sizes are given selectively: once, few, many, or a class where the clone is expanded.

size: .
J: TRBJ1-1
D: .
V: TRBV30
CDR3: CAWSPPGISEAFF
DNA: TGTGCCTGGAGTCCTCCAGGGATCTCTGAAGCTTTCTTT

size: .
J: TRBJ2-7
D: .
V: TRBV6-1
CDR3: CASSARAGSLYEQYF
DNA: TGTGCCAGCAGTGCCAGGGCAGGGTCCCTGTACGAGCAGTACTTC

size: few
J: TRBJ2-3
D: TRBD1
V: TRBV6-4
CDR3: CASSEGTGADTQYF
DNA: TGTGCCAGCAGTGAGGGGACAGGGGCAGATACGCAGTATTTT

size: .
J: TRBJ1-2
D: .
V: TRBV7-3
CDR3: CASSSMGGYGYTF
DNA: TGTGCCAGCAGCTCTATGGGGGGCTATGGCTACACCTTC

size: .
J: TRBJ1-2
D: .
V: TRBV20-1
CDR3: CSALFRDGYTF
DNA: TGCAGTGCCCTGTTCAGGGATGGCTACACCTTC

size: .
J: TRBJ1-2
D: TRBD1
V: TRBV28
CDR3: CASIFRQGTYGYTF
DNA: TGTGCCAGCATATTTCGACAGGGAACCTATGGCTACACCTTC

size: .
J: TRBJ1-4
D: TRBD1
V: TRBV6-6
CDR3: CAIRTGKSGIEKLFF
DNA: TGTGCCATCCGGACAGGGAAGTCGGGCATTGAAAAACTGTTTTTT

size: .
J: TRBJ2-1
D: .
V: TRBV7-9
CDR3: CASSTLRGGAYNEQFF
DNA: TGTGCCAGCAGCACCCTCCGAGGGGGTGCCTACAATGAGCAGTTCTTC

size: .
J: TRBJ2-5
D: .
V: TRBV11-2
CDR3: CASSFLQGTQYF
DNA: TGTGCCAGCAGCTTTTTACAGGGGACCCAGTACTTC

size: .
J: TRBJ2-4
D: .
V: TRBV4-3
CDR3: CASSQDRAGFQYF
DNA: TGCGCCAGCAGCCAAGATCGCGCAGGCTTTCAGTACTTC

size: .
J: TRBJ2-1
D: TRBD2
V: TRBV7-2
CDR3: CASSLGPPGLGGYNEQFF
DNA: TGTGCCAGCAGCTTAGGGCCCCCGGGACTAGGGGGCTACAATGAGCAGTTCTTC

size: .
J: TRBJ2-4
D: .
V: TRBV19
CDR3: CASSINNKNIQYF
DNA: TGTGCCAGTAGTATTAATAATAAAAACATTCAGTACTTC

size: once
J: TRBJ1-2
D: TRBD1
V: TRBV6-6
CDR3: CASSPDRGVNGYTF
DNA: TGTGCCAGCAGCCCGGACAGGGGAGTTAATGGCTACACCTTC

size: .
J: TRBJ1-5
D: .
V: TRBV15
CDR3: CATSRGALSNQPQHF
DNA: TGTGCCACCAGCAGAGGGGCATTGAGCAATCAGCCCCAGCATTTT

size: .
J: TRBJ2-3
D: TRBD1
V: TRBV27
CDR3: CASSRRSGQGGNTQYF
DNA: TGTGCCAGCAGCCGCCGGAGCGGACAGGGTGGAAATACGCAGTATTTT

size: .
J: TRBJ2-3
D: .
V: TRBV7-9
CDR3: CASSLLLVAGTSTDTQYF
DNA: TGTGCCAGCAGCCTCCTGTTGGTTGCGGGGACTAGCACAGATACGCAGTATTTT

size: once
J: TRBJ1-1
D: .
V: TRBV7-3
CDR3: CASSSGGGAEAFF
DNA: TGTGCCAGCAGTTCTGGGGGAGGGGCTGAAGCTTTCTTT

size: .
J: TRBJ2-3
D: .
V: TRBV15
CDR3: CATSRDLQVTDTQYF
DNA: TGTGCCACCAGCAGAGATTTACAGGTTACAGATACGCAGTATTTT

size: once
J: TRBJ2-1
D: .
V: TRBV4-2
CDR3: CASSQDSAGGSSYNEQFF
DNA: TGTGCCAGCAGCCAAGATTCAGCGGGTGGGAGCTCCTACAATGAGCAGTTCTTC

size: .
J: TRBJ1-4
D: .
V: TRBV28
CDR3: CASSLVQYFEKLFF
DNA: TGTGCCAGCAGTTTGGTACAGTACTTTGAAAAACTGTTTTTT

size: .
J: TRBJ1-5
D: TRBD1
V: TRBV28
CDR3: CASRMDRGRQPQHF
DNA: TGTGCCAGCAGAATGGACAGGGGAAGGCAGCCCCAGCATTTT

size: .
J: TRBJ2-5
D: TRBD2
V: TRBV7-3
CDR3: CASSLRGRGHQETQYF
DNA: TGTGCCAGCAGCTTAAGAGGGAGGGGCCACCAAGAGACCCAGTACTTC

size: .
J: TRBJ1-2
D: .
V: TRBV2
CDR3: CASSEASYGYTF
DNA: TGTGCCAGCAGTGAAGCGTCTTATGGCTACACCTTC

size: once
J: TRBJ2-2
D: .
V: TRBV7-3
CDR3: CASSTTGLPNTGELFF
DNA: TGTGCCAGCAGCACAACGGGACTTCCCAACACCGGGGAGCTGTTTTTT

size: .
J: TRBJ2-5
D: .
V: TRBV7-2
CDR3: CASSLGGRGEETQYF
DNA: TGTGCCAGCAGCTTAGGGGGCAGGGGGGAGGAGACCCAGTACTTC

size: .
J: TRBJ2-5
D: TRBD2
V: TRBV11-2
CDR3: CASSPRGVGEEETQYF
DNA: TGTGCCAGCAGCCCCCGGGGGGTAGGGGAGGAAGAGACCCAGTACTTC

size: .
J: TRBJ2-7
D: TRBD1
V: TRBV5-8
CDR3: CASNIPGQGSYEQYF
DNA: TGTGCCAGCAATATACCGGGACAGGGGTCCTACGAGCAGTACTTC

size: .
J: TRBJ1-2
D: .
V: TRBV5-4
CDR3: CASSLRGYGYTF
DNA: TGTGCCAGCAGCTTGAGGGGCTATGGCTACACCTTC

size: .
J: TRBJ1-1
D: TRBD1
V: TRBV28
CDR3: CASRTAGTGRAFF
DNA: TGTGCCAGCAGGACCGCCGGGACAGGGAGAGCTTTCTTT

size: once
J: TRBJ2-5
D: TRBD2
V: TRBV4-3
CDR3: CASSQAGGETQYF
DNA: TGCGCCAGCAGCCAAGCGGGGGGAGAGACCCAGTACTTC

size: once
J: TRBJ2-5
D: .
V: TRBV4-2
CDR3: CASSQDRETQYF
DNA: TGTGCCAGCAGCCAAGACCGAGAGACCCAGTACTTC

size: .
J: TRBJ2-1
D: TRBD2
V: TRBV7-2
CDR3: CASSPQASGFYNEQFF
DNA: TGTGCCAGCAGCCCCCAGGCTAGCGGGTTTTACAATGAGCAGTTCTTC

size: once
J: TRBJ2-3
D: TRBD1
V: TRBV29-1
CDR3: CSVEGGTGGLSTDTQYF
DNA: TGCAGCGTTGAAGGCGGGACAGGGGGACTTAGCACAGATACGCAGTATTTT

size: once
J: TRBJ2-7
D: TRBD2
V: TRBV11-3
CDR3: CASSPLRGAGKTYEQYF
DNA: TGTGCCAGCAGCCCACTGCGGGGGGCAGGAAAGACCTACGAGCAGTACTTC

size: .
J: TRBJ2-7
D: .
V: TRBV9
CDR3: CASSVTGGPYEQYF
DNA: TGTGCCAGCAGCGTAACAGGCGGACCCTACGAGCAGTACTTC

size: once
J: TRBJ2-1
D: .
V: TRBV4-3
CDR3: CASSQDRRRSYNEQFF
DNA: TGCGCCAGCAGCCAAGATCGGCGGAGGTCCTACAATGAGCAGTTCTTC

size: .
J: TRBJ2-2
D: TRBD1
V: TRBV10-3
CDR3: CAINGGQGTGELFF
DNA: TGTGCCATCAATGGAGGACAGGGCACCGGGGAGCTGTTTTTT

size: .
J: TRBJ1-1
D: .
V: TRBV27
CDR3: CASSLWAGATEAFF
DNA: TGTGCCAGCAGTCTTTGGGCGGGGGCGACTGAAGCTTTCTTT

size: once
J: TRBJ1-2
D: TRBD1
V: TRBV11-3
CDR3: CASSSRTGLNYGYTF
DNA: TGTGCCAGCAGCTCCCGGACAGGGCTGAACTATGGCTACACCTTC

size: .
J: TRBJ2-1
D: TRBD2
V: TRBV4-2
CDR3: CASSQAGLAGGLSEQFF
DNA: TGTGCCAGCAGCCAAGCGGGACTAGCGGGGGGGCTAAGTGAGCAGTTCTTC

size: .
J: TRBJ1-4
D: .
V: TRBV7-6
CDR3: CASSPSRATNEKLFF
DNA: TGTGCCAGCAGCCCGTCCAGGGCAACTAATGAAAAACTGTTTTTT

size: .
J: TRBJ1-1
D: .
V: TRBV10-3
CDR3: CAIRTTEVMNTEAFF
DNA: TGTGCCATCAGAACGACAGAAGTCATGAACACTGAAGCTTTCTTT

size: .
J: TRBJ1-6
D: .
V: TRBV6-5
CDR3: CASLGRGNSPLHF
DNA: TGTGCCAGCCTTGGTCGGGGGAATTCACCCCTCCACTTT

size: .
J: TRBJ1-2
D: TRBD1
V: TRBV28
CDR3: CASSLRTGGYGYTF
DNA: TGTGCCAGCAGTCTCAGGACAGGAGGATATGGCTACACCTTC

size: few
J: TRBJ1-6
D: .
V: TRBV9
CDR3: CASSPLDGIYSPLHF
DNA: TGTGCCAGCAGCCCGCTCGACGGGATCTATTCACCCCTCCACTTT

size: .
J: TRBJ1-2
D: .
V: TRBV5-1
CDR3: CASSDNRVYGYTF
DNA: TGCGCCAGCAGCGACAACAGGGTTTATGGCTACACCTTC

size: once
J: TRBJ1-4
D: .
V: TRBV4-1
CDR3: CASSPGQSNEKLFF
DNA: TGCGCCAGCAGCCCCGGACAGTCTAATGAAAAACTGTTTTTT

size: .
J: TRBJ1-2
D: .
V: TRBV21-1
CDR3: CASSPLMRCGYGYTF
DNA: TGTGCCAGCAGCCCGTTGATGCGTTGCGGCTATGGCTACACCTTC

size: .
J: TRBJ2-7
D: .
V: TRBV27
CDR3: CASSNSNLQGRLSYEQYF
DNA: TGTGCCAGCAGTAATTCAAACCTACAGGGAAGACTCTCCTACGAGCAGTACTTC

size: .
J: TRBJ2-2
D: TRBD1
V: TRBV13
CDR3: CASSLVVGQGVHTGELFF
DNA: TGTGCCAGCAGCTTAGTAGTAGGACAGGGGGTACACACCGGGGAGCTGTTTTTT

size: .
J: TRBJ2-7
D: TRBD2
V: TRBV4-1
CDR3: CASSQGGLAGEQYF
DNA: TGCGCCAGCAGCCAAGGGGGACTAGCGGGCGAGCAGTACTTC

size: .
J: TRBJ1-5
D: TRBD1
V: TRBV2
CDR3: CASSLTTGAGQPQHF
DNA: TGTGCCAGCAGCCTTACGACAGGGGCGGGTCAGCCCCAGCATTTT